Detailed here is one T cell receptor beta chain. Its specificity is not known. TCRdb's table, derived via immunoSEQ multiplex PCR, lists solely in-frame clones and lacks some. The data hold hundreds of thousands of clones, with roughly 91% observed a single time. These data come from a study of Ad26.COV2.S vaccination and SARS-CoV-2 variants. Study-level background: Recipients of Ad26.COV2.S got it intramuscularly, once or twice 56 days apart. Study results and caveats: TCR breadth and depth estimates may have understated total T cell responses. Spike-specific responses of CD8+ and CD4+ T cells were reported to display substantial breadth after vaccination.

Documented treatment: some 20 received Ad26.COV2.S at low or high dose, single or two shots; several received placebo; per-sample allocation not given. Vaccine and placebo recipients were sampled on day 63 after the first injection. The CDR3 loop spans 16 amino acids. Trimming stripped 5 bases from V and 5 bases from J, with 16 bases between. Germline CDR1 MNHEY, CDR2 SMNVEV (reference sequence). Here the sequenced sample was peripheral blood, taken in a trial of Ad26.COV2.S vaccine versus placebo. The chain links TRBV27 to TRBJ1-6; possibly TRBD1 for D (5 bases). This sequence was found in a person aged 18-65 years who received the Ad26.COV2.S COVID-19 vaccine or a placebo. The CDR3 nucleotides are TGTGCCAGCAGTCTGGGTTCCAGGGTGCATAATTCACCCCTCCACTTT. Protein sequence: CASSLGSRVHNSPLHF.